The clone carrying this T cell receptor beta chain counts as medium-sized. TCRdb called the 5' RACE reads again in MiXCR, with one record for every CDR3 protein. Of 20,000 to 25,000 distinct CDR3 sequences listed, about 29% are singletons. Germline CDR1 and CDR2: MNHNY and SVGAGI (reference sequence). This CDR3 contains 14 residues. V lost 7 bases to trimming and J lost 6 bases, with 13 bases between them. The chain links TRBV6-6 to TRBJ1-6, with a weak D call TRBD1 (6 bases). The specimen sequenced was tumor-infiltrating naive CD4+ T cells sorted from the breast tumor. As for subset: naive CD4+ T cells, CD4+CD45RA+CD25-. This TCR came from a female donor with breast cancer. CDR3 bases: TGTGCCAGCACTCCTCGGGGGCCTAATTCACCCCTCCACTTT. It translates to CASTPRGPNSPLHF.